The clone carrying this T cell receptor (beta chain) was seen a few times. A single record per CDR3 protein comes from TCRdb applying MiXCR to the reads. This sample yields around 630,000 distinct CDR3 sequences, of which 24% are seen a single time; 7.5% to 9% belongs to the top ten. The CDR3 totals 17 residues. Per the germline V gene, CDR1 is SEHNR and CDR2 is FQNEAQ (reference sequence). J lost 2 bases, V lost 3 bases, and 9 bases had no gene match. This specimen belongs to a study of T cell repertoires in cytomegalovirus infection. At the level of the study: From public TCR beta signatures came an indication of both CMV infection and matching HLA type.

The sequencing input was CD8+ T cells from PBMCs. The TCR sequence derives from a human donor in good health (CMV status not recorded). Some clones in this sample may be carry-over from other donors' samples. This rearrangement joins TRBV7-9 to TRBJ2-3; 9 positions match TRBD1. The CDR3 loop reads CASSFSSTGGYTDTQYF. In DNA form, the CDR3 reads TGTGCCAGCAGCTTTTCCTCGACAGGGGGGTACACAGATACGCAGTATTTT.